A selection of T cell receptor beta chains follows, all from one sample in a study of shared clonotypes between healthy human individuals. Assay: immunoSEQ multiplex PCR; the TCRdb copy retains only in-frame clones and omits some. The repertoire holds a few million clones, with approximately 94% as singletons. What was sequenced was naive CD4+ T cells sorted from blood. The receptors come from a man aged 18-30 years in good health. CDR3s include the opening cysteine and the closing phenylalanine or tryptophan. D genes are given only for firm matches. Some rows have no size entry. The others give once, few or many, or a class for an expanded clone.

TRBV6-5	NA	NA	TRBJ2-3	CASSLVGAPPDTQYF	TGTGCCAGCAGCCTAGTCGGGGCGCCCCCAGATACGCAGTATTTT
TRBV28	once	NA	TRBJ1-4	CASSRGDPGEKLFF	TGTGCCAGCAGTCGTGGCGATCCGGGGGAAAAACTGTTTTTT
TRBV7-9	NA	TRBD1	TRBJ1-4	CASSQDRGNEKLFF	TGTGCCAGCAGCCAGGACAGGGGTAATGAAAAACTGTTTTTT
TRBV7-9	NA	NA	TRBJ2-7	CASSLDQLHTRSSYEQYF	TGTGCCAGCAGCTTAGATCAGCTACATACAAGGAGCTCCTACGAGCAGTACTTC
TRBV13	NA	TRBD1	TRBJ1-2	CASSLQGQGVLNYGYTF	TGTGCCAGCAGCCTTCAGGGACAGGGGGTTCTAAACTATGGCTACACCTTC
TRBV29-1	NA	NA	TRBJ2-5	CSVVTILNEETQYF	TGCAGCGTTGTTACGATTCTCAACGAAGAGACCCAGTACTTC
TRBV7-9	once	NA	TRBJ1-2	CASSSSGGSDKARGYTF	TGTGCCAGCAGCTCCAGCGGGGGTAGCGACAAAGCTCGTGGCTACACCTTC
TRBV11-3	NA	TRBD1	TRBJ2-7	CASSLILRGREQYF	TGTGCCAGCAGCTTGATCCTCAGGGGGCGGGAGCAGTACTTC
TRBV5-1	NA	NA	TRBJ2-5	CASSGGAGGQETQYF	TGCGCCAGCAGCGGGGGAGCAGGTGGGCAAGAGACCCAGTACTTC
TRBV7-9	NA	NA	TRBJ1-5	CATSHGGVNQPQHF	TGTGCCACCTCACATGGGGGGGTAAATCAGCCCCAGCATTTT